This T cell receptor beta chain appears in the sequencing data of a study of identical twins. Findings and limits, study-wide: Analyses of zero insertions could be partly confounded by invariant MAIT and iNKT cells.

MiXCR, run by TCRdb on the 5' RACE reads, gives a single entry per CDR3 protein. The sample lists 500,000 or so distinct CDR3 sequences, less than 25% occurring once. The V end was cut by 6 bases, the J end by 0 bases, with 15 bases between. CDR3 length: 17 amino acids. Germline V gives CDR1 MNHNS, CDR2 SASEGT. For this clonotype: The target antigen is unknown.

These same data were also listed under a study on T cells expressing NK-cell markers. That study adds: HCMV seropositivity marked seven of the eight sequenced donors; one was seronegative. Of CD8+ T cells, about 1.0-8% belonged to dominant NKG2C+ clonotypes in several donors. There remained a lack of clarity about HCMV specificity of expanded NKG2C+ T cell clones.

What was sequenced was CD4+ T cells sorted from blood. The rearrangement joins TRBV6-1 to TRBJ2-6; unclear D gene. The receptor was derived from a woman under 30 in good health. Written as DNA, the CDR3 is TGTGCCAGCAGGCCAAGGAGACCTCGCTCTGGGGCCAACGTCCTGACTTTC. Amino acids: CASRPRRPRSGANVLTF.